This record looks at one TCR beta chain sequence and its context. Its antigen remains unidentified. Prepared TCR beta cDNA libraries contained unique molecular identifiers. TCRdb called the PCR reads again in MiXCR, with one record for every CDR3 protein. This table holds 700,000 to 800,000 distinct CDR3 sequences, 25% to 30% found once. These data originate in a study of post-analysis software for immune sequencing data. Study information: Relapsing-remitting, secondary progressive and progressive-relapsing forms made up the multiple sclerosis disease courses.

Germline-derived CDR1 and CDR2 are MNHEY and SVGAGI. V was cut by 0 bases and J by 8 bases, with 7 bases left in between. This CDR3 contains 12 residues. Study outcomes and limitations: Compared with controls, patients had more of about 5 TRBV segments, including TRBV5-6, TRBV5-1 and TRBV20-1. The normalized Chao1 diversity of multiple sclerosis patients was significantly lower than that of controls. Same-batch samples co-clustered strongly by F measure.

The clonotype comes from a girl between 5 and 17 years old with multiple sclerosis. The sequenced sample was blood. The rearrangement joins TRBV6-5 to TRBJ1-2; no clear D gene. CDR3 DNA: TGTGCCAGCAGTTACTCGAGCTGCGGCTACACCTTC. Amino acids: CASSYSSCGYTF.